The 8 T cell receptor beta chains below come from one sample, sequenced in a study of T cell repertoires in cytomegalovirus infection. TCRdb independently ran MiXCR on the reads; one entry per CDR3 protein. This table has more than 200,000 distinct CDR3 sequences, around 9% appearing once. The sequenced material came from PBMCs. The source is a human donor in good health (CMV status not recorded). Some clones in this sample may be carry-over from other donors' samples.

The chain has TRBV27 and TRBJ2-3; unclear D gene. Germline loops: CDR1 MNHEY, CDR2 SMNVEV (reference sequence). This CDR3 has 13 amino acids. Between the trimmed V and J ends, which lost 3 bases and 4 bases, there was a span of 8 bases. The CDR3 reads CASSFGRADTQYF. CDR3 nucleotide sequence: TGTGCCAGCAGTTTCGGTCGGGCAGATACGCAGTATTTT.

In its sample, this clonotype was seen many times. V and J are TRBV19 and TRBJ1-5; D unclear. The germline V gene encodes CDR1 LNHDA and CDR2 SQIVND (reference sequence). The CDR3 contains 14 residues. V lost 3 bases to trimming and J lost 4 bases, with 10 bases between them. This CDR3 is CASSISDGNQPQHF. The CDR3, as DNA: TGTGCCAGTAGTATCTCGGACGGTAATCAGCCCCAGCATTTT.

This clonotype was detected a few times. The V and J genes are TRBV20-1 and TRBJ1-2, with D perhaps TRBD1 (5 bases). This CDR3 contains 14 residues. V gave up 0 bases and J gave up 4 bases, with 12 bases separating them. Germline CDR1 DFQATT, CDR2 SNEGSKA (reference sequence). The chain's CDR3 is CSARDPRDPYGYTF. CDR3 DNA sequence: TGCAGTGCTAGAGATCCGCGGGACCCCTATGGCTACACCTTC.

This clonotype was found many times. The chain links TRBV7-2 to TRBJ2-4; a possible D gene is TRBD1 (6 bases). Germline V gene sequence: CDR1 SGHTA, CDR2 FQGNSA. This CDR3 is built from 14 residues. Between the trimmed V and J ends, which lost 2 bases and 7 bases, there was a span of 12 bases. The CDR3 DNA reads TGTGCCAGCAGCTTAAACAGGGAGAGGAACATTCAGTACTTC. Its translation is CASSLNRERNIQYF. The full variable domain, its missing parts supplied by reference TRBV7-2 and TRBJ2-4, is GAGVSQSPSNKVTEKGKDVELRCDPISGHTALYWYRQSLGQGLEFLIYFQGNSAPDKSGLPSDRFSAERTGGSVSTLTIQRTQQEDSAVYLCASSLNRERNIQYFGAGTRLSVL.

This clonotype was seen ten or more times. The chain combines TRBV7-2 with TRBJ2-5, with 7 positions matching TRBD1. The CDR3 spans 15 residues. The V gene's germline CDR1 is SGHTA and CDR2 FQGNSA. The V segment lost 6 bases and the J segment 5 bases; nucleotides outside the gene matches: 12. CDR3 region: CASSDTGTVGETQYF. The CDR3 DNA sequence: TGTGCCAGCAGTGACACCGGGACAGTAGGGGAGACCCAGTACTTC.

This clonotype appeared many times. V usage is TRBV7-2 and J usage is TRBJ1-1, with D possibly being TRBD1 (5 bases). This CDR3 has 15 amino acids. The germline V gene encodes CDR1 SGHTA and CDR2 FQGNSA. V dropped 1 base and J dropped 3 bases, with 12 bases sitting between them. The CDR3 region is CASSLDDRPHTEAFF. The CDR3 DNA follows: TGTGCCAGCAGCTTAGATGACAGACCTCACACTGAAGCTTTCTTT. Drawing the rest from reference TRBV7-2 and TRBJ1-1, the complete variable domain is GAGVSQSPSNKVTEKGKDVELRCDPISGHTALYWYRQSLGQGLEFLIYFQGNSAPDKSGLPSDRFSAERTGGSVSTLTIQRTQQEDSAVYLCASSLDDRPHTEAFFGQGTRLTVV.

In this sample, this clonotype turned up many times. The chain is built from TRBV7-2 and TRBJ2-5; 8 positions agree with TRBD2. Germline lookup yields CDR1 SGHTA and CDR2 FQGNSA. After removal of 5 bases from V and 9 bases from J, the junction contained 8 bases not matched to a gene. The CDR3 is 13 amino acids. DNA of the CDR3: TGTGCCAGCAGCGTGACTAGCGACTGGCCCCAGTACTTC. It encodes CASSVTSDWPQYF.

About this clonotype itself: A much more abundant neighbour one base away suggests this may be a read error. The gene calls are TRBV19 and TRBJ1-5; perhaps TRBD1 as D (5 bases). With 5 bases removed from V and 5 bases from J, the gap between germline ends came to 13 bases. The CDR3 is 14 residues long. Germline V gene data show CDR1 as LNHDA and CDR2 as SQIVND (reference sequence). The CDR3 reads CASSGTRGDQPQHF. The DNA of the CDR3 is TGTGCCAGTAGTGGGACGAGGGGCGATCAGCCCCAGCATTTT.